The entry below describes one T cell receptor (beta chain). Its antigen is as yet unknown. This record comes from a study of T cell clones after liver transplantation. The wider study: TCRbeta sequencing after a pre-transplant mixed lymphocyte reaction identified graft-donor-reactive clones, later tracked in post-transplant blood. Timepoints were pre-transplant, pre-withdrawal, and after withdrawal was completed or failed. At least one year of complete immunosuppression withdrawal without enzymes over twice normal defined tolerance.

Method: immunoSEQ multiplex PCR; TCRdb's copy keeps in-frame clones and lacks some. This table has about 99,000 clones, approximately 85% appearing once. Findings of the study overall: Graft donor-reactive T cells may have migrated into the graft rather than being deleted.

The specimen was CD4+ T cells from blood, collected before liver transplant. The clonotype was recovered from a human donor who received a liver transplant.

Here the CDR3 DNA reads TGTGCCAGCAGCTGGGGACAGTCTGGAAACACCATATATTTT. As protein: CASSWGQSGNTIYF. The genes are TRBV7-9 and TRBJ1-3; 7 nucleotides align to TRBD1. CDR3 size: 14 residues. Germline V gene sequence: CDR1 SEHNR, CDR2 FQNEAQ (reference sequence). Germline trimming cut 4 bases from V and 1 base from J; bases unmatched to any gene: 1.